The sequence of this TCR beta chain was determined in a study of blood T cells in healthy people across ages. Study-level results: Correlation between TCR beta diversity and naive T cell percentage was strong.

This clonotype showed up just a few times. Its cognate antigen is unknown. This CDR3 contains 16 residues. Germline V lookup: CDR1 MNHNY, CDR2 SVGAGI (reference sequence). V lost 2 bases and J 8 bases, leaving 21 bases between the germline ends. The second PCR ran about 6 to 11 cycles with a sample-barcoded 5' primer and J-beta primers. TCRdb reprocessed the 5' RACE reads with MiXCR, giving one entry per CDR3 protein. The table includes hundreds of thousands of distinct CDR3 sequences, approximately 35% detected once. Sequencing was performed on blood. V is TRBV6-6 and J is TRBJ1-2, with D maybe TRBD1 (5 bases). This TCR was recovered from a man aged 18 to 29 in good health. DNA for the CDR3: TGTGCCAGCAGTTACGGGGGTATCCGGGATGCCTGGGGCTACACCTTC. Translation gives CASSYGGIRDAWGYTF.